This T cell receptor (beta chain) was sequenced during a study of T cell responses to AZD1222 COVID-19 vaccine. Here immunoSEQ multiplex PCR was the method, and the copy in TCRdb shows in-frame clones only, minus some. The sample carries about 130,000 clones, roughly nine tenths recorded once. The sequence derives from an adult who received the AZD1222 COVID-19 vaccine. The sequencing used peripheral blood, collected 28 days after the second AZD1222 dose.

The CDR3 DNA reads as TGTGCCACCAGCAGAGACAGGGGGCAATATGGCTACACCTTC. Encoded protein: CATSRDRGQYGYTF. The chain links TRBV15 to TRBJ1-2, with 8 bases lining up with TRBD1. Per the germline V gene, CDR1 is LNHNV and CDR2 is YYDKDF (reference sequence). V lost 0 bases to trimming and J lost 5 bases; unmatched junction nucleotides: 2. This CDR3 contains 14 residues.